Listed below are T cell receptor beta chains from one sample, sequenced in a study of T cell responses to AZD1222 COVID-19 vaccine. Sequencing was performed with immunoSEQ multiplex PCR; in TCRdb, only in-frame clones are kept and a portion is missing. In the table there are 130,000 to 150,000 clones, approximately 88% of which are singletons. This material consisted of peripheral blood, taken on day 0 of AZD1222 vaccination. Receptors were obtained from an adult in good health. The CDR3 runs from the conserved cysteine through the conserved F or W. D genes are given only for firm matches. A clone size is listed for some rows: how often the clone was seen (once, few, many), or a class if it is expanded.

TRBV30	13	.	.	TRBJ1-2	CAWGPEADYGYTF	TGTGCCTGGGGACCCGAAGCAGACTATGGCTACACCTTC
TRBV5-4	11	TRBD1	.	TRBJ1-1	CASHNRGRAFF	TGTGCCTCCCATAACAGGGGACGAGCTTTCTTT
TRBV10-1	16	TRBD2	once	TRBJ2-2	CASSEMSSGDTGELFF	TGCGCCAGCAGTGAGATGTCTAGCGGGGACACCGGGGAGCTGTTTTTT
TRBV3-1/TRBV3-2	11	.	.	TRBJ1-3	CASSRGDTIYF	TGTGCCAGCAGCCGTGGGGACACCATATATTTT
TRBV5-6	13	.	.	TRBJ1-1	CASSFNIKDEAFF	TGTGCCAGCAGCTTTAACATCAAGGATGAAGCTTTCTTT
TRBV24-1	16	.	.	TRBJ2-2	CATSDLGDSPTGELFF	TGTGCCACCAGTGATTTGGGCGACAGCCCCACCGGGGAGCTGTTTTTT
TRBV6-5	14	TRBD1	.	TRBJ2-2	CASGRTGDTGELFF	TGTGCCAGCGGCCGTACAGGGGACACCGGGGAGCTGTTTTTT
TRBV7-2	15	.	.	TRBJ2-6	CASSLRVGGANVLTF	TGTGCCAGCAGCTTACGGGTTGGCGGGGCCAACGTCCTGACTTTC
TRBV2	14	.	.	TRBJ1-5	CASSVRGMVQPQHF	TGTGCCAGCAGTGTAAGGGGGATGGTTCAGCCCCAGCATTTT
TRBV27	15	.	.	TRBJ2-7	CASRTSALAAYEQYF	TGTGCCAGCAGGACTTCAGCCCTAGCAGCCTACGAGCAGTACTTC
TRBV27	14	TRBD1	.	TRBJ1-5	CASKRGQGNQPQHF	TGTGCCAGCAAAAGGGGACAGGGCAATCAGCCCCAGCATTTT
TRBV12-3/TRBV12-4	12	.	.	TRBJ1-1	CASSLSNTEAFF	TGTGCCAGCAGTTTAAGCAACACTGAAGCTTTCTTT
TRBV4-1	15	.	.	TRBJ2-2	CASSQQLINTGELFF	TGCGCCAGCAGCCAACAGCTCATCAACACCGGGGAGCTGTTTTTT
TRBV6-2/TRBV6-3	13	.	.	TRBJ1-2	CASSRTTGDGYTF	TGTGCCAGCAGTCGTACTACAGGCGATGGCTACACCTTC
TRBV28	11	.	.	TRBJ1-1	CASSFRRMAFF	TGTGCCAGCAGTTTTCGCAGGATGGCTTTCTTT
TRBV30	17	.	few	TRBJ2-1	CAWRSPSLRSSYNEQFF	TGTGCCTGGAGATCCCCAAGTCTAAGGAGTTCCTACAATGAGCAGTTCTTC
TRBV28	13	.	once	TRBJ2-5	CASSLSVRGTQYF	TGTGCCAGCAGTTTATCTGTTCGAGGGACCCAGTACTTC
TRBV5-1	17	.	.	TRBJ1-4	CASSPDREFATNEKLFF	TGCGCCAGCAGCCCGGATCGGGAATTTGCAACTAATGAAAAACTGTTTTTT
TRBV28	11	.	.	TRBJ2-3	CASGAGSAQYF	TGTGCCAGCGGGGCGGGTAGTGCGCAGTATTTT
TRBV19	14	.	.	TRBJ1-1	CASSIEGLNTEAFF	TGTGCCAGTAGTATCGAGGGGTTGAACACTGAAGCTTTCTTT
TRBV14	12	.	many	TRBJ2-7	CASSHITYEQYF	TGTGCCAGCAGCCATATTACCTACGAGCAGTACTTC
TRBV2	15	TRBD2	few	TRBJ2-1	CASSVMTSVNNEQFF	TGTGCCAGCAGTGTTATGACTAGCGTAAACAATGAGCAGTTCTTC
TRBV27	19	.	.	TRBJ2-1	CASSLYALGTGTLADEQFF	TGTGCCAGCAGTTTATATGCCCTCGGGACTGGGACCTTGGCGGATGAGCAGTTCTTC
TRBV2	14	TRBD2	.	TRBJ2-1	CASPGLAGYNEQFF	TGTGCCAGCCCGGGACTAGCGGGGTACAATGAGCAGTTCTTC
TRBV27	18	.	.	TRBJ1-5	CASSLSGQPRLGNQPQHF	TGTGCCAGCAGTTTATCTGGACAGCCTAGGCTTGGGAATCAGCCCCAGCATTTT
TRBV7-9	17	TRBD2	.	TRBJ2-3	CASSLALAGPSTDTQYF	TGTGCCAGCAGCTTAGCTCTAGCGGGGCCTAGCACAGATACGCAGTATTTT
TRBV5-1	15	TRBD1	once	TRBJ2-7	CASSVGTAPVYEQYF	TGCGCCAGCAGCGTAGGGACAGCACCCGTTTACGAGCAGTACTTC
TRBV4-2	16	TRBD1	.	TRBJ2-5	CASSLGGQGVQETQYF	TGTGCCAGCAGCCTAGGAGGACAGGGGGTACAAGAGACCCAGTACTTC
TRBV19	15	.	.	TRBJ2-3	CASKGQGSSHGTQYF	TGTGCCAGTAAAGGGCAGGGGTCCTCCCATGGTACGCAGTATTTT
TRBV5-1	16	TRBD1	.	TRBJ2-1	CASTYITGAAYNEQFF	TGCGCCAGCACCTACATTACAGGGGCCGCCTACAATGAGCAGTTCTTC
TRBV9	15	.	.	TRBJ2-1	CASSVVWTGYNEQFF	TGTGCCAGCAGCGTAGTGTGGACTGGCTACAATGAGCAGTTCTTC
TRBV7-9	11	.	.	TRBJ1-1	CASSLNTEAFF	TGTGCCAGCAGCTTGAACACTGAAGCTTTCTTT
TRBV6-5	13	.	.	TRBJ1-3	CASSLRAGNTIYF	TGTGCCAGCAGTCTCAGGGCTGGAAACACCATATATTTT
TRBV28	14	.	once	TRBJ1-1	CASRLGNVDTEAFF	TGTGCCAGCAGATTAGGGAACGTGGACACTGAAGCTTTCTTT
TRBV7-3	14	TRBD1	.	TRBJ2-1	CASSRGGLGDEQFF	TGTGCCAGCAGTCGAGGGGGCCTCGGGGATGAGCAGTTCTTC
TRBV7-2	11	.	.	TRBJ2-4	CASSAKNIQYF	TGTGCCAGCAGCGCCAAAAACATTCAGTACTTC
TRBV6-2/TRBV6-3	14	.	.	TRBJ1-5	CASSSGASNQPQHF	TGTGCCAGCAGTTCTGGGGCTAGCAATCAGCCCCAGCATTTT
TRBV27	14	TRBD1	.	TRBJ1-4	CASKQGAANEKLFF	TGTGCAAGCAAGCAGGGGGCGGCTAATGAAAAACTGTTTTTT
TRBV25-1	14	.	.	TRBJ2-7	CASSDPSRSHEQYF	TGTGCCAGCAGTGATCCTAGTCGGTCACACGAGCAGTACTTC
TRBV5-1	14	.	.	TRBJ1-1	CASSLKGLNTEAFF	TGCGCCAGCAGCTTGAAGGGACTGAACACTGAAGCTTTCTTT
TRBV5-6	18	.	once	TRBJ1-6	CASSPTRKGGSYNSPLHF	TGTGCCAGCAGCCCCACCCGGAAAGGAGGCTCCTATAATTCACCCCTCCACTTT
TRBV11-2	14	.	.	TRBJ2-5	CASSLPTAAETQYF	TGTGCCAGCAGCTTACCGACAGCGGCAGAGACCCAGTACTTC
TRBV3-1/TRBV3-2	14	.	.	TRBJ2-7	CASSPGLRKYEQYF	TGTGCCAGCAGCCCCGGGCTCAGGAAATACGAGCAGTACTTC
TRBV11-3	16	.	.	TRBJ2-3	CASSLVGAASTDTQYF	TGTGCCAGCAGCTTAGTAGGAGCGGCTAGCACAGATACGCAGTATTTT
TRBV11-3	18	TRBD2	.	TRBJ2-7	CASSLGGLAGSPSYEQYF	TGTGCCAGCAGCTTAGGCGGACTAGCGGGGTCTCCCTCCTACGAGCAGTACTTC
TRBV29-1	13	.	.	TRBJ1-2	CSVPPDSFYGYTF	TGCAGCGTTCCACCGGACAGCTTCTATGGCTACACCTTC
TRBV7-2	14	.	.	TRBJ1-2	CASSLDRTNYGYTF	TGTGCCAGCAGCCTGGACCGAACTAACTATGGCTACACCTTC
TRBV7-3	16	TRBD1	.	TRBJ2-4	CASSLTPTGIGNIQYF	TGTGCCAGCAGCTTAACCCCGACAGGGATCGGGAACATTCAGTACTTC